This TCR beta chain came from a study of blood T cell repertoires in COVID-19. Across the whole study: There were acute and convalescent COVID-19 samples, and they came from the United States, Italy and Spain. Sample material is recorded as cDNA or gDNA derived from T cells, B-cell-depleted T cells, or PBMCs.

This clone was picked up one time. In the authors' workflow: From reference gene primer amplification, estimates of nucleated cell counts were derived. Clones were sequenced by immunoSEQ multiplex PCR, and TCRdb holds only the in-frame ones, with some missing. That table gives V, J and clone size, and the DNA gave D and trimming. The table records some 220,000 clones, 70% to 85% of them present only once. CDR1 and CDR2 from the germline V gene are SGHNT and YYREEE (reference sequence). This CDR3 region has 15 residues. V shed 2 bases and J 4 bases; nucleotides not matched to a gene: 3. The source is a man aged 50-59 years with active or convalescent COVID-19. The sample comprised peripheral blood. This chain connects TRBV5-4 to TRBJ2-2, with 9 bases lining up with TRBD2. This CDR3 reads CASSFSGGFTGELFF. Written as DNA, the CDR3 is TGTGCCAGCAGCTTTAGCGGGGGCTTCACCGGGGAGCTGTTTTTT.